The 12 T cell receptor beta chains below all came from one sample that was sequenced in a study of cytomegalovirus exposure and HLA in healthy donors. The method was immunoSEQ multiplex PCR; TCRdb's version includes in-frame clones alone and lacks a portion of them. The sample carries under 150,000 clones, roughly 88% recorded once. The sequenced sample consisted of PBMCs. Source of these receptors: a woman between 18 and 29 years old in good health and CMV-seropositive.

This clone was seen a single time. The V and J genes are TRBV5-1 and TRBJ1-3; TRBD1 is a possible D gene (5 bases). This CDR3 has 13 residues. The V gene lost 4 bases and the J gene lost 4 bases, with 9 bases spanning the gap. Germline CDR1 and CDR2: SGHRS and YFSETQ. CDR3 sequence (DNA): TGCGCCAGCAGCCCGAGGACAGGAAACACCATATATTTT. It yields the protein CASSPRTGNTIYF.

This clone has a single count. CDR3: CSVAYGGTDTQYF. As DNA, the CDR3 is TGCAGCGTAGCCTACGGGGGAACAGATACGCAGTATTTT. The chain has TRBV29-1 and TRBJ2-3, with D possibly being TRBD2 (6 bases). Trimming stripped 6 bases from V and 3 bases from J, with 13 bases between. Per the germline V gene, CDR1 is SQVTM and CDR2 is ANQGSEA. The CDR3 has 13 residues.

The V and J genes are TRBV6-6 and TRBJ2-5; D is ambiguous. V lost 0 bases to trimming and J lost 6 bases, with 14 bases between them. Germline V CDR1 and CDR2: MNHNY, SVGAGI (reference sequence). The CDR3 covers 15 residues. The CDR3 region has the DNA TGTGCCAGCAGTTACTCGTTACCACAGCTTCAGACCCAGTACTTC. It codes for CASSYSLPQLQTQYF.

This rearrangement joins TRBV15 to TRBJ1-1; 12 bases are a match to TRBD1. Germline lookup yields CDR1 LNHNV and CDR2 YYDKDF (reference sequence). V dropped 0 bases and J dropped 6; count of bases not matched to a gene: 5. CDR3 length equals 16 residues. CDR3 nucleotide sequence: TGTGCCACCAGCAGAGATCCGGGACAGGGGGCTGCTGAAGCTTTCTTT. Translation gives CATSRDPGQGAAEAFF. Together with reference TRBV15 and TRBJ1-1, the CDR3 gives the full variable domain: DAMVIQNPRYQVTQFGKPVTLSCSQTLNHNVMYWYQQKSSQAPKLLFHYYDKDFNNEADTPDNFQSRRPNTSFCFLDIRSPGLGDTAMYLCATSRDPGQGAAEAFFGQGTRLTVV.

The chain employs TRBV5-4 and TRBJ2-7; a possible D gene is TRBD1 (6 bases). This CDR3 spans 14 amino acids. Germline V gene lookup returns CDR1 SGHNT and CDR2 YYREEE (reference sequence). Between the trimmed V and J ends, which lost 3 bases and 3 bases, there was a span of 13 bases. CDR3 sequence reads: CASSSLGQIYEQYF. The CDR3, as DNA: TGTGCCAGCAGCTCCTTAGGACAGATCTACGAGCAGTACTTC.

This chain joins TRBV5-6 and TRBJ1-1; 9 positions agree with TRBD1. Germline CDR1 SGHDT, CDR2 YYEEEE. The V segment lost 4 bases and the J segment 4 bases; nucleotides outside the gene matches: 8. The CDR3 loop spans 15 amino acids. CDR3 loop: CASSKPQGASTEAFF. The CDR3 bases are TGTGCCAGCAGCAAGCCACAGGGGGCTAGCACTGAAGCTTTCTTT.

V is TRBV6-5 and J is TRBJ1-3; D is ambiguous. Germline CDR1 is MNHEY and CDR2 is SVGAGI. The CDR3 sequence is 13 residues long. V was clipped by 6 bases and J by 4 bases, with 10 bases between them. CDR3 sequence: CASSISQGNTIYF. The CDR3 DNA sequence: TGTGCCAGCAGCATATCTCAGGGAAACACCATATATTTT.

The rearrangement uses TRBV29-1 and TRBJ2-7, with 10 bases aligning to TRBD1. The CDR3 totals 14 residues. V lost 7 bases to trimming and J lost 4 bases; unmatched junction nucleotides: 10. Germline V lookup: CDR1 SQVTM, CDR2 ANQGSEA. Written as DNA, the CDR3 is TGCAGCGCCCGACCGGGACAGGGGTTGTACGAGCAGTACTTC. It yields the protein CSARPGQGLYEQYF.

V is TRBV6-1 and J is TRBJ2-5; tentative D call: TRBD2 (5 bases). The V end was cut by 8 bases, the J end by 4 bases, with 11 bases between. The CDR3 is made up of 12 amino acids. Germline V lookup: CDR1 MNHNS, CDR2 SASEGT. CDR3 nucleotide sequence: TGTGCCAGCGGCATTGAGGGAGAGACCCAGTACTTC. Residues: CASGIEGETQYF.

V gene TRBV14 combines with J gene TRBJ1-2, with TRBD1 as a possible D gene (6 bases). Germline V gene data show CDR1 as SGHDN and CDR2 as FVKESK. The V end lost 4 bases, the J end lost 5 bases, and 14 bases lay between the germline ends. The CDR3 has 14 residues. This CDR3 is CASSPDSLGYGYTF. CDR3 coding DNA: TGTGCCAGCAGCCCGGACAGCCTGGGGTATGGCTACACCTTC.

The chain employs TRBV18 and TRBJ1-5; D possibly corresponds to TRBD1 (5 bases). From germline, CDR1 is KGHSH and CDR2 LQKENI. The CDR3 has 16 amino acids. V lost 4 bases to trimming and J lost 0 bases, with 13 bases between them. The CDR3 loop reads CASSLQGYYSNQPQHF. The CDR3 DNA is TGTGCCAGCTCACTTCAGGGCTACTATAGCAATCAGCCCCAGCATTTT.

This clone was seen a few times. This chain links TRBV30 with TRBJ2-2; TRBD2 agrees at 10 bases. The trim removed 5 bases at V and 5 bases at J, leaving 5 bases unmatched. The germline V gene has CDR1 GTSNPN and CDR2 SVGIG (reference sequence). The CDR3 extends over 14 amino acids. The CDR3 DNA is TGTGCCTGGTTAGCGGGAGGACGAACCGGGGAGCTGTTTTTT. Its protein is CAWLAGGRTGELFF.